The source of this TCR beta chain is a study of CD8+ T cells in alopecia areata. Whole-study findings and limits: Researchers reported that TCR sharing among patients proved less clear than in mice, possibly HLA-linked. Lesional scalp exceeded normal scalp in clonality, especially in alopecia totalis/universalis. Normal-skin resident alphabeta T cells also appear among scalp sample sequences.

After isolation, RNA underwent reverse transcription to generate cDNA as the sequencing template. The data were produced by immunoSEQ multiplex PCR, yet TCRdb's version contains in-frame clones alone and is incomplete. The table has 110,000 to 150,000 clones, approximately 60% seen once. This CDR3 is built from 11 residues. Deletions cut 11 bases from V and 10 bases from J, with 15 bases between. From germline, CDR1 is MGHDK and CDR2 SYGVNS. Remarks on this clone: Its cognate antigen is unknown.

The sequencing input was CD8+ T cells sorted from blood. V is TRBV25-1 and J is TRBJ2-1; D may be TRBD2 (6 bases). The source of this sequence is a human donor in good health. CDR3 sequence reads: CACGLSKEQFF. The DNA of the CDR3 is TGTGCCTGCGGACTATCTAAGGAGCAGTTCTTC.